These T cell receptor beta chains were read from a single sample in a study of cytomegalovirus exposure and HLA in healthy donors. Only in-frame clones appear in the TCRdb table, and some are missing; sequencing was by immunoSEQ multiplex PCR. The sample has some 39,000 clones, and its top ten clones hold about 6.3%. The specimen sequenced was PBMCs. The receptor source for this set is a man under 40 in good health and CMV-seronegative. CDR3s include the opening cysteine and the closing phenylalanine or tryptophan. Fields, in order: V gene, D gene, J gene, clone size, CDR3 protein, CDR3 DNA. The D gene is left open where the match is weak. Clone size appears in some rows only: once, few, many, or a class for an expanded clone.

V gene: TRBV4-1; D gene: -; J gene: TRBJ2-7; clone size: -; CDR3 protein: CASSQEEDNYEQYF; CDR3 DNA: TGCGCCAGCAGCCAAGAAGAGGACAACTACGAGCAGTACTTC
V gene: TRBV7-9; D gene: -; J gene: TRBJ2-1; clone size: -; CDR3 protein: CASSLDEGLRNEQFF; CDR3 DNA: TGTGCCAGCAGCTTAGATGAGGGACTGAGGAATGAGCAGTTCTTC
V gene: TRBV19; D gene: TRBD2; J gene: TRBJ2-1; clone size: -; CDR3 protein: CASRASGRASYNEQFF; CDR3 DNA: TGTGCCAGTAGAGCAAGCGGGAGGGCCTCCTACAATGAGCAGTTCTTC
V gene: TRBV7-2; D gene: TRBD2; J gene: TRBJ2-7; clone size: -; CDR3 protein: CASSLVGGADSYEQYF; CDR3 DNA: TGTGCCAGCAGCTTAGTCGGGGGGGCGGACTCCTACGAGCAGTACTTC
V gene: TRBV4-2; D gene: TRBD1; J gene: TRBJ2-7; clone size: -; CDR3 protein: CASSQDLDRANEQYF; CDR3 DNA: TGTGCCAGCAGCCAAGACCTAGACAGGGCTAACGAGCAGTACTTC
V gene: TRBV6-5; D gene: -; J gene: TRBJ2-1; clone size: -; CDR3 protein: CASSYSQKQFF; CDR3 DNA: TGTGCCAGCAGTTACTCCCAAAAACAGTTCTTC
V gene: TRBV7-2; D gene: -; J gene: TRBJ1-5; clone size: -; CDR3 protein: CASSPDGGYQPQHF; CDR3 DNA: TGTGCCAGCAGCCCGGACGGGGGGTATCAGCCCCAGCATTTT
V gene: TRBV9; D gene: TRBD2; J gene: TRBJ2-3; clone size: -; CDR3 protein: CASSQIAGMSTDKQYF; CDR3 DNA: TGTGCCAGCAGCCAAATAGCGGGAATGAGCACAGATAAGCAGTATTTT
V gene: TRBV27; D gene: TRBD1; J gene: TRBJ1-2; clone size: -; CDR3 protein: CASRGRGTPNGYTF; CDR3 DNA: TGTGCCAGCAGAGGCAGGGGGACGCCGAACGGCTACACCTTC
V gene: TRBV11-1; D gene: -; J gene: TRBJ2-1; clone size: -; CDR3 protein: CASSLQGYDNEQFF; CDR3 DNA: TGTGCCAGCAGCCTACAGGGTTACGACAATGAGCAGTTCTTC
V gene: TRBV30; D gene: TRBD2; J gene: TRBJ2-7; clone size: -; CDR3 protein: CAWGLAGGPLEQYF; CDR3 DNA: TGTGCCTGGGGACTAGCGGGAGGGCCTCTCGAGCAGTACTTC
V gene: TRBV4-2; D gene: -; J gene: TRBJ1-6; clone size: -; CDR3 protein: CASSQGSPEAQRNSPLHF; CDR3 DNA: TGTGCCAGCAGCCAAGGATCCCCAGAGGCCCAGAGGAATTCACCCCTCCACTTT
V gene: TRBV6-4; D gene: TRBD2; J gene: TRBJ2-7; clone size: -; CDR3 protein: CASSVGLAGVEEQYF; CDR3 DNA: TGTGCCAGCAGTGTTGGGCTAGCGGGAGTCGAAGAGCAGTACTTC
V gene: TRBV7-2; D gene: TRBD2; J gene: TRBJ2-7; clone size: -; CDR3 protein: CASSLSRPSGEQSF; CDR3 DNA: TGTGCCAGCAGCTTATCGAGGCCTAGCGGTGAGCAGTCCTTC
V gene: TRBV10-3; D gene: TRBD1; J gene: TRBJ2-7; clone size: -; CDR3 protein: CAISESPQTGRSYEQYF; CDR3 DNA: TGTGCCATCAGTGAGTCACCCCAGACAGGGCGATCCTACGAGCAGTACTTC
V gene: TRBV9; D gene: TRBD2; J gene: TRBJ2-3; clone size: -; CDR3 protein: CASSVGEAGVSTDTQYF; CDR3 DNA: TGTGCCAGCAGCGTAGGAGAGGCGGGAGTGAGCACAGATACGCAGTATTTT
V gene: TRBV6-4; D gene: -; J gene: TRBJ2-3; clone size: large; CDR3 protein: CASSTGSGSTDTQYF; CDR3 DNA: TGTGCCAGCAGCACAGGGTCGGGTAGCACAGATACGCAGTATTTT
V gene: TRBV27; D gene: -; J gene: TRBJ1-2; clone size: -; CDR3 protein: CASASRSQGPGYTF; CDR3 DNA: TGTGCCAGCGCCTCGCGAAGTCAGGGCCCTGGCTACACCTTC
V gene: TRBV7-9; D gene: -; J gene: TRBJ2-5; clone size: -; CDR3 protein: CASSPTEAVTQYF; CDR3 DNA: TGTGCCAGCAGCCCGACTGAGGCTGTGACCCAGTACTTC
V gene: TRBV9; D gene: TRBD1; J gene: TRBJ1-2; clone size: -; CDR3 protein: CASSAMTGFGLNGYTF; CDR3 DNA: TGTGCCAGCAGCGCGATGACAGGGTTTGGACTTAATGGCTACACCTTC
V gene: TRBV7-6; D gene: -; J gene: TRBJ2-3; clone size: -; CDR3 protein: CASSSGRGASTDTQYF; CDR3 DNA: TGTGCCAGCAGCTCAGGGAGGGGGGCGAGCACAGATACGCAGTATTTT
V gene: TRBV6-1; D gene: TRBD2; J gene: TRBJ2-5; clone size: -; CDR3 protein: CASSEAEAGGSETQYF; CDR3 DNA: TGTGCCAGCAGTGAAGCCGAAGCGGGAGGATCCGAGACCCAGTACTTC
V gene: TRBV27; D gene: TRBD1; J gene: TRBJ1-1; clone size: -; CDR3 protein: CASRTGVSDAFF; CDR3 DNA: TGTGCCAGCAGAACAGGGGTTTCTGATGCTTTCTTT
V gene: TRBV11-3; D gene: TRBD2; J gene: TRBJ2-3; clone size: -; CDR3 protein: CASSPDSGASTDTQYF; CDR3 DNA: TGTGCCAGCAGCCCCGATAGCGGGGCTAGCACAGATACGCAGTATTTT
V gene: TRBV9; D gene: TRBD2; J gene: TRBJ2-1; clone size: -; CDR3 protein: CASSVVAGGPNEQFF; CDR3 DNA: TGTGCCAGCAGCGTAGTGGCGGGGGGGCCGAATGAGCAGTTCTTC
V gene: TRBV18; D gene: TRBD1; J gene: TRBJ2-3; clone size: -; CDR3 protein: CASSPRTGGIDTQYF; CDR3 DNA: TGTGCCAGCTCACCGAGGACAGGGGGCATAGATACGCAGTATTTT
V gene: TRBV25-1; D gene: TRBD1; J gene: TRBJ2-1; clone size: -; CDR3 protein: CASSDGTGGSYNEQFF; CDR3 DNA: TGTGCCAGCAGTGATGGGACAGGGGGCTCCTACAATGAGCAGTTCTTC
V gene: TRBV6-5; D gene: -; J gene: TRBJ1-2; clone size: -; CDR3 protein: CASTYGREHGYTF; CDR3 DNA: TGTGCCAGCACTTATGGGCGGGAGCATGGCTACACCTTC
V gene: TRBV7-9; D gene: TRBD1; J gene: TRBJ1-6; clone size: -; CDR3 protein: CASSFSGTGGSSPLHF; CDR3 DNA: TGTGCCAGCAGCTTCAGCGGGACAGGGGGATCGTCACCCCTCCACTTT
V gene: TRBV4-2; D gene: -; J gene: TRBJ2-1; clone size: -; CDR3 protein: CASSQVRDSYNEQFF; CDR3 DNA: TGTGCCAGCAGCCAAGTCCGGGACTCTTACAATGAGCAGTTCTTC
V gene: TRBV5-1; D gene: -; J gene: TRBJ1-1; clone size: -; CDR3 protein: CASSLWAGAKRGETEAFF; CDR3 DNA: TGCGCCAGCAGCTTGTGGGCTGGGGCCAAACGGGGGGAGACTGAAGCTTTCTTT
V gene: TRBV29-1; D gene: -; J gene: TRBJ1-6; clone size: -; CDR3 protein: CSASRSYNSPLHF; CDR3 DNA: TGCAGCGCGAGCCGCTCCTATAATTCACCCCTCCACTTT
V gene: TRBV5-6; D gene: -; J gene: TRBJ2-5; clone size: -; CDR3 protein: CASSFRETQYF; CDR3 DNA: TGTGCCAGCAGCTTTCGAGAGACCCAGTACTTC
V gene: TRBV5-4; D gene: TRBD1; J gene: TRBJ2-2; clone size: -; CDR3 protein: CASSKQGAGELFF; CDR3 DNA: TGTGCCAGCAGTAAACAGGGGGCCGGGGAGCTGTTTTTT
V gene: TRBV13; D gene: TRBD2; J gene: TRBJ2-7; clone size: -; CDR3 protein: CASSPWTSGRAYEQYF; CDR3 DNA: TGTGCCAGCAGCCCCTGGACTAGCGGGAGGGCCTACGAGCAGTACTTC
V gene: TRBV19; D gene: TRBD2; J gene: TRBJ2-2; clone size: -; CDR3 protein: CATRPGGGTGELFF; CDR3 DNA: TGTGCCACCCGTCCGGGGGGAGGGACCGGGGAGCTGTTTTTT
V gene: TRBV7-9; D gene: TRBD2; J gene: TRBJ2-7; clone size: -; CDR3 protein: CASSPGGPYEQYF; CDR3 DNA: TGTGCCAGCAGCCCGGGAGGACCTTACGAGCAGTACTTC
V gene: TRBV15; D gene: TRBD2; J gene: TRBJ2-7; clone size: -; CDR3 protein: CATSRDGVSGSMGEQYF; CDR3 DNA: TGTGCCACCAGCAGAGATGGAGTTAGCGGGAGTATGGGCGAGCAGTACTTC
V gene: TRBV2; D gene: -; J gene: TRBJ2-2; clone size: -; CDR3 protein: CASSAEGTGELFF; CDR3 DNA: TGTGCCAGCAGTGCCGAGGGAACCGGGGAGCTGTTTTTT
V gene: TRBV4-2; D gene: TRBD1; J gene: TRBJ2-7; clone size: -; CDR3 protein: CASSQEGDSSYEQYF; CDR3 DNA: TGTGCCAGCAGCCAAGAGGGGGACAGTTCCTACGAGCAGTACTTC
V gene: TRBV5-6; D gene: TRBD2; J gene: TRBJ2-7; clone size: -; CDR3 protein: CASSPGGLAGGYEQYF; CDR3 DNA: TGTGCCAGCAGCCCCGGCGGGTTAGCGGGGGGCTACGAGCAGTACTTC
V gene: TRBV4-3; D gene: TRBD1; J gene: TRBJ1-6; clone size: -; CDR3 protein: CASSQTGQGGSPLHF; CDR3 DNA: TGCGCCAGCAGCCAAACCGGACAGGGAGGTTCACCCCTCCACTTT
V gene: TRBV29-1; D gene: -; J gene: TRBJ2-7; clone size: -; CDR3 protein: CSVSRQPAAPYEQYF; CDR3 DNA: TGCAGCGTTTCCAGACAGCCAGCAGCACCCTACGAGCAGTACTTC
V gene: TRBV7-9; D gene: TRBD1; J gene: TRBJ1-2; clone size: -; CDR3 protein: CASSTRQGPNYGYTF; CDR3 DNA: TGTGCCAGCAGCACCCGACAGGGTCCTAACTATGGCTACACCTTC
V gene: TRBV5-4; D gene: -; J gene: TRBJ1-1; clone size: -; CDR3 protein: CASSSRGERTEAFF; CDR3 DNA: TGTGCCAGCAGCTCCAGGGGTGAGCGGACTGAAGCTTTCTTT